These 3 T cell receptor beta chains share one sample of origin, sequenced in a study of regulatory T cells in long-lasting Graves disease. Arm-PCR with iRepertoire HTBI primers amplified the CDR3 regions for these TCR beta libraries. TCRdb redid the calling of the multiplex PCR reads with MiXCR, one entry per CDR3 protein. The table has some 560,000 distinct CDR3 sequences, around 15% seen once. Sample time point: newly diagnosed GD, antithyroid drugs for less than 3 months. PBMC-extracted RNA yielded the TCR library. These data were also filed under a second study, of T cells in Graves' hyperthyroidism and ophthalmopathy.

The input for sequencing was peripheral blood mononuclear cells (PBMCs), taken at new diagnosis, from a patient treated with antithyroid drugs. These receptor sequences come from a middle-aged woman with Graves disease.

The V and J genes are TRBV7-9 and TRBJ2-2; D is undetermined. Trimming pared 0 bases from V and 3 bases from J, leaving 11 bases between. The V gene's germline CDR1 is SEHNR and CDR2 FQNEAQ (reference sequence). The CDR3 is 16 amino acids. The CDR3 DNA reads as TGTGCCAGCAGCTTAGCATTCATCCCTGACACCGGGGAGCTGTTTTTT. This sequence encodes CASSLAFIPDTGELFF.

This clonotype was picked up a small number of times. The V and J genes are TRBV6-1 and TRBJ1-2; perhaps TRBD1 as D (5 bases). The germline CDR1 and CDR2 sequences are MNHNS and SASEGT. V was cut by 8 bases and J by 3 bases, with 19 bases left in between. The CDR3 runs to 15 residues. This chain's CDR3 is CASRQMQGADYGYTF. CDR3 bases: TGTGCCAGCCGTCAGATGCAGGGCGCAGACTATGGCTACACCTTC.

The chain has TRBV7-9 and TRBJ2-2; D is uncertain. V was pared by 1 base and J by 3 bases, with 9 bases between. The CDR3 loop spans 15 amino acids. CDR1 is SEHNR, CDR2 FQNEAQ, per germline (reference sequence). The CDR3, as DNA: TGTGCCAGCAGCTTAGGCAGCTTAGACACCGGGGAGCTGTTTTTT. Protein: CASSLGSLDTGELFF. Using reference TRBV7-9 and TRBJ2-2 for the parts outside the CDR3, the full variable domain is DTGVSQNPRHKITKRGQNVTFRCDPISEHNRLYWYRQTLGQGPEFLTYFQNEAQLEKSRLLSDRFSAERPKGSFSTLEIQRTEQGDSAMYLCASSLGSLDTGELFFGEGSRLTVL.